The 21 T cell receptor beta chains in this list originate from one sample, sequenced in a study of T cell changes during pregnancy in multiple sclerosis (dated by TCRdb to the late 2010s). The library was prepared using the immunoSEQ multiplex PCR assay. The table was pulled from immuneACCESS by TCRdb, which kept in-frame rearrangements only. Such tables lose some clones; where checked, under half of the loss comes from unresolved V genes, and the rest has no known cause. The sample contains 60,000 to 75,000 clones, 92% of them found a single time. The top ten constitute about 1.4% of the sample. Sample: peripheral blood, taken in the second trimester of pregnancy. The receptors were gathered from a female donor in good health, enrolled as a control in a pregnancy study.

The chain employs TRBV5-1 and TRBJ2-6; 10 nucleotides align to TRBD2. Per the germline V gene, CDR1 is SGHRS and CDR2 is YFSETQ. The CDR3 length is 17 residues. V lost 5 bases, J lost 3 bases, and 8 bases stayed unmatched. The CDR3 here is CASRVLAGEVGANVLTF. CDR3 sequence (DNA): TGCGCCAGCAGGGTCCTAGCGGGGGAGGTTGGGGCCAACGTCCTGACTTTC. Full variable domain (remainder filled in from reference TRBV5-1 and TRBJ2-6): KAGVTQTPRYLIKTRGQQVTLSCSPISGHRSVSWYQQTPGQGLQFLFEYFSETQRNKGNFPGRFSGRQFSNSRSEMNVSTLELGDSALYLCASRVLAGEVGANVLTFGAGSRLTVL.

This clone appeared a few times. In DNA, the CDR3 is TGTGCCAGCAGTTCTAGGACATATAACACCGGGGAGCTGTTTTTT. This sequence encodes CASSSRTYNTGELFF. V and J are TRBV7-9 and TRBJ2-2; possibly TRBD1 for D (5 bases). Between the trimmed V and J ends, which lost 6 bases and 2 bases, there was a span of 13 bases. This CDR3 has 15 residues. Germline values: CDR1 SEHNR, CDR2 FQNEAQ (reference sequence).

The chain links TRBV6-1 to TRBJ1-5; D gene uncertain. Germline V gives CDR1 MNHNS, CDR2 SASEGT. CDR3 length equals 14 residues. Trimming left V 6 bases short and J 0 bases short, with 9 bases between. In DNA form, the CDR3 reads TGTGCCAGCAGCGACACATCTAGCAATCAGCCCCAGCATTTT. Its translation is CASSDTSSNQPQHF.

The V gene is TRBV12-5, the J gene TRBJ2-2; 10 bases match TRBD2. Germline V lookup: CDR1 LGHNT, CDR2 FRNRAP. V trimming: 5 bases; J trimming: 6 bases; junction bases outside the gene matches: 6. The CDR3 spans 15 residues. The chain's CDR3 is CASGQSSGSAGELFF. Written as DNA, the CDR3 is TGTGCTAGTGGTCAATCTAGCGGGAGTGCCGGGGAGCTGTTTTTT. Full variable domain (remainder filled in from reference TRBV12-5 and TRBJ2-2): DARVTQTPRHKVTEMGQEVTMRCQPILGHNTVFWYRQTMMQGLELLAYFRNRAPLDDSGMPKDRFSAEMPDATLATLKIQPSEPRDSAVYFCASGQSSGSAGELFFGEGSRLTVL.

The chain is built from TRBV5-4 and TRBJ2-7, with D possibly being TRBD2 (5 bases). This CDR3 contains 14 residues. From germline, CDR1 is SGHNT and CDR2 YYREEE (reference sequence). Trimming took 0 bases from V and 4 from J, leaving 11 bases between them. The CDR3 loop is CASSLEASYYEQYF. In DNA, the CDR3 is TGTGCCAGCAGCTTGGAGGCTAGCTATTACGAGCAGTACTTC. Full variable domain (missing parts from reference TRBV5-4 and TRBJ2-7): ETGVTQSPTHLIKTRGQQVTLRCSSQSGHNTVSWYQQALGQGPQFIFQYYREEENGRGNFPPRFSGLQFPNYSSELNVNALELDDSALYLCASSLEASYYEQYFGPGTRLTVT.

The rearrangement joins TRBV28 to TRBJ2-2, with 10 positions matching TRBD1. The trim removed 11 bases at V and 8 bases at J, leaving 14 bases unmatched. The CDR3 has 15 residues. Germline V gene lookup returns CDR1 MDHEN and CDR2 SYDVKM. This CDR3 reads CAGRQGAERTGELFF. In DNA, the CDR3 is TGTGCCGGACGACAGGGGGCGGAGAGAACGGGGGAGCTGTTTTTT.

The chain recombines TRBV7-6 with TRBJ2-2, with 10 bases identical to TRBD2. The junction had 5 bases not matched to a gene; V was cut back by 5 bases and J by 5 bases. Germline V gene data show CDR1 as SGHVS and CDR2 as FNYEAQ. This CDR3 has 15 amino acids. The CDR3 region has the DNA TGTGCCAGCAGCCGCGGACTAGCGGAAACCGGGGAGCTGTTTTTT. Translated, it gives CASSRGLAETGELFF.

The chain uses TRBV6-5 and TRBJ2-7; 8 positions agree with TRBD2. There are 14 residues in the CDR3. Germline V gene sequence: CDR1 MNHEY, CDR2 SVGAGI. V trimming: 7 bases; J trimming: 2 bases; junction bases outside the gene matches: 7. CDR3 sequence (DNA): TGTGCCAGCACGAAAAGCGGGAGACCCTACGAGCAGTACTTC. This codes for CASTKSGRPYEQYF.

A single count supports this clone. The V and J genes are TRBV11-2 and TRBJ2-1, with TRBD2 identical over 8 bases. Germline V gene lookup returns CDR1 SGHAT and CDR2 FQNNGV. The CDR3 spans 15 residues. With 5 bases clipped from V and 5 bases from J, the junction kept 8 bases outside the gene matches. CDR3 region: CASSLSGTRNNEQFF. CDR3 coding DNA: TGTGCCAGCAGCCTATCCGGGACTAGGAACAATGAGCAGTTCTTC.

The chain combines TRBV6-5 with TRBJ2-7; TRBD1 matches 7 bases. V gave up 5 bases and J gave up 7 bases; unmatched junction bases: 11. The germline V gene encodes CDR1 MNHEY and CDR2 SVGAGI. The CDR3 is 14 amino acids. CDR3 coding DNA: TGTGCCAGCAGTACCCTGGGGCAGGGGGATGAGCAGTACTTC. It translates to CASSTLGQGDEQYF.

This clone was counted a single time. This chain links TRBV5-4 with TRBJ2-5, with 7 bases matching TRBD1. After removal of 0 bases from V and 2 bases from J, the junction contained 1 base not matched to a gene. CDR1 and CDR2 from the germline V gene are SGHNT and YYREEE (reference sequence). The CDR3 is made up of 14 amino acids. The CDR3 DNA follows: TGTGCCAGCAGCTTGGCCAGGGGGCAAGAGACCCAGTACTTC. Its protein product is CASSLARGQETQYF.

The chain employs TRBV19 and TRBJ2-7, with 8 bases matching TRBD1. The V and J ends lost 1 base and 4 bases, in that order; junction bases with no gene match: 6. Looked up from germline, CDR1 is LNHDA and CDR2 is SQIVND (reference sequence). The CDR3 is 15 residues long. CDR3 DNA: TGTGCCAGTAGTATAGGTGGGACAGGCCGATACGAGCAGTACTTC. Protein: CASSIGGTGRYEQYF.

This sequence joins TRBV6-6 and TRBJ1-2; 7 nucleotides line up with TRBD1. The V gene's germline CDR1 is MNHNY and CDR2 SVGAGI (reference sequence). The CDR3 is 13 amino acids. The V and J ends lost 6 bases and 6 bases, in that order; junction bases with no gene match: 7. The CDR3 sequence is CASSGPGGNGYTF. The CDR3 nucleotides are TGTGCCAGCAGCGGACCAGGGGGAAATGGCTACACCTTC.

This clone was seen only once. The genes are TRBV7-2 and TRBJ2-5; 8 nucleotides match TRBD2. Germline V CDR1 and CDR2: SGHTA, FQGNSA. V lost 2 bases, J lost 4 bases, and 3 bases stayed unmatched. The CDR3 covers 14 residues. In DNA, the CDR3 is TGTGCCAGCAGCTTAACTAGCGGAGGAGAGACCCAGTACTTC. It is translated as CASSLTSGGETQYF.

The chain has TRBV6-6 and TRBJ2-1; 7 bases map to TRBD1. The CDR3 runs to 16 residues. Germline-derived CDR1 and CDR2 are MNHNY and SVGAGI (reference sequence). V lost 2 bases to trimming and J lost 2 bases; unmatched junction nucleotides: 6. DNA of the CDR3: TGTGCCAGCAGTTACCCGCCACAGGGGACCTACAATGAGCAGTTCTTC. The encoded protein is CASSYPPQGTYNEQFF.

The chain couples TRBV21-1 to TRBJ2-7; the table's D call TRBD1 went unverified against the DNA. TRBV21-1 is classified as a pseudogene. This CDR3 is 16 amino acids long. The CDR3 DNA sequence: TGTGCCAGCCAAACCCGGGACAGGGTTGCGGGCTACGAGCAGTACTTC. Protein product: CASQTRDRVAGYEQYF.

The rearrangement links TRBV7-8 to TRBJ1-1, with D possibly being TRBD1 (5 bases). The CDR3 consists of 15 residues. Germline V gene lookup returns CDR1 SGHVS and CDR2 FQNEAQ. V lost 5 bases and J 2 bases, leaving 15 bases between the germline ends. The CDR3 spells CASSPALTVNTEAFF. For the CDR3, the DNA is TGTGCCAGCAGCCCGGCCTTGACAGTCAACACTGAAGCTTTCTTT.

The CDR3 sequence: CSATRQETQYF. The CDR3 DNA reads as TGCAGTGCTACGAGACAAGAGACCCAGTACTTC. The rearrangement joins TRBV20-1 to TRBJ2-5; D not certain. Germline V CDR1 and CDR2: DFQATT, SNEGSKA (reference sequence). The CDR3 runs 11 residues. Deletions cut 4 bases from V and 2 bases from J, with 5 bases between.

This clone was seen once. V and J are TRBV2 and TRBJ2-5; unclear D gene. The V gene lost 6 bases and the J gene lost 0 bases, with 5 bases spanning the gap. The CDR3 sequence is 12 residues long. The V gene's germline CDR1 is SNHLY and CDR2 FYNNEI. The CDR3: CASRGDQETQYF. As DNA, the CDR3 is TGTGCCAGCAGGGGCGACCAAGAGACCCAGTACTTC.

By frequency in the sample, this clone is medium-sized. This chain links TRBV6-4 with TRBJ2-1, with 11 bases fitting TRBD2. Germline V gene data show CDR1 as MRHNA and CDR2 as SNTAGT. CDR3 length: 15 residues. Unmatched junction bases numbered 1, after V lost 0 bases and J lost 6 bases. The CDR3 reads CASSDSSGGANEQFF. CDR3 nucleotides: TGTGCCAGCAGTGACTCTAGCGGGGGGGCCAATGAGCAGTTCTTC.

This chain joins TRBV18 and TRBJ1-5; 10 nucleotides align to TRBD1. Germline assignment: CDR1 KGHSH and CDR2 LQKENI. CDR3 length: 15 amino acids. After removal of 3 bases from V and 4 bases from J, the junction contained 3 bases not matched to a gene. The CDR3 here is CASSPRGQGNQPQHF. The CDR3 nucleotides read TGTGCCAGCTCACCCCGGGGACAGGGGAATCAGCCCCAGCATTTT.